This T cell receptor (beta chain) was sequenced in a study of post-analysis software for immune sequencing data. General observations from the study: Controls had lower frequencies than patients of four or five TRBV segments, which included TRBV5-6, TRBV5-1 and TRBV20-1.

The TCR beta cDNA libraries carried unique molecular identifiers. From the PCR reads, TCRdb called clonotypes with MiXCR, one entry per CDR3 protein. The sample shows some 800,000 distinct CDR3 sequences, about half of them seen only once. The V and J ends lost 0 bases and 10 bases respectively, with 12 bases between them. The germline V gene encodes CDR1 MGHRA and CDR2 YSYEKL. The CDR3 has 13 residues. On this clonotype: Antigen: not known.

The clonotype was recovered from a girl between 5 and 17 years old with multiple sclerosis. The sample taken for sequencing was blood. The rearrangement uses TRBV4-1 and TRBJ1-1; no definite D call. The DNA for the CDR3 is TGCGCCAGCAGCCAAGATTCCGAGGGATTAGCTTTCTTT. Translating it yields CASSQDSEGLAFF.